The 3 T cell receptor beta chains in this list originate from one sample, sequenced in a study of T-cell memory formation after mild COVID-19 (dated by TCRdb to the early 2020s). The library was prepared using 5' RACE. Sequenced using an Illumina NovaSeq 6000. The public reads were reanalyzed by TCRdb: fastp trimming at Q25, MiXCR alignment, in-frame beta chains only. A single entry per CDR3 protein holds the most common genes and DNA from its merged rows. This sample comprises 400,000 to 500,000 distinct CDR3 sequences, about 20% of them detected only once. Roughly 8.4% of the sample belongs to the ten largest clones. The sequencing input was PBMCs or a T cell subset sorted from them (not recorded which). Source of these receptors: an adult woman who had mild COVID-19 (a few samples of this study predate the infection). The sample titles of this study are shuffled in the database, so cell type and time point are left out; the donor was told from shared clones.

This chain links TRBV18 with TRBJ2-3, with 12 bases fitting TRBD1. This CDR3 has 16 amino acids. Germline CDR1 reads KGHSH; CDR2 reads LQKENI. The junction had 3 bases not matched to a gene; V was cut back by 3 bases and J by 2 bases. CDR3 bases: TGTGCCAGCTCACCCGGGACAGGGGGCTTCACAGATACGCAGTATTTT. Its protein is CASSPGTGGFTDTQYF.

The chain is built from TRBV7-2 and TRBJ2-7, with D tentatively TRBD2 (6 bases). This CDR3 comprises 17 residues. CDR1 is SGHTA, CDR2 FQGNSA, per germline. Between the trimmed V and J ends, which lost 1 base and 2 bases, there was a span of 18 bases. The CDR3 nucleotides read TGTGCCAGCAGCTTAGGAGGCTTCGAAGCGGGCGCCTACGAGCAGTACTTC. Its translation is CASSLGGFEAGAYEQYF.

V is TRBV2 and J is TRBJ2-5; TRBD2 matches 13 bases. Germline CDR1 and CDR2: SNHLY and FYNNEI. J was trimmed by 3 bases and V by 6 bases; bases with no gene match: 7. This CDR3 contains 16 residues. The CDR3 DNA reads TGTGCCAGCAGCCAAGGACTAGCGGGAGTGGAAGAGACCCAGTACTTC. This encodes CASSQGLAGVEETQYF.